The rows below give T cell receptor beta chains drawn from one sample of a study of immune evolution from preneoplasia to lung adenocarcinoma. The repertoire was sequenced with immunoSEQ multiplex PCR; TCRdb's copy has only in-frame clones and lacks some. This table has about 15,000 clones, roughly 80% appearing once. The sample consisted of FFPE minimally invasive lung adenocarcinoma tissue. All receptors derive from a person aged 65-85 years with lung adenocarcinoma. Both conserved end residues are part of each CDR3. D genes are given only for firm matches. A row's size may be missing; if present it is once, few, many or a size class.

>once|TRBV7-8|TRBJ1-2|NA
CASSLGIANYGYTF
TGTGCCAGCAGCTTAGGCATCGCTAACTATGGCTACACCTTC
>NA|TRBV11-3|TRBJ2-1|NA
CASSLRQTDGWNYNEQFF
TGTGCCAGCAGCTTACGACAGACCGACGGATGGAACTACAATGAGCAGTTCTTC
>NA|TRBV11-2|TRBJ2-2|NA
CASSEASNTGELFF
TGTGCCAGCAGCGAGGCCTCGAACACCGGGGAGCTGTTTTTT
>NA|TRBV29-1|TRBJ2-7|TRBD2
CSVGASGRVGEQYF
TGCAGCGTGGGGGCTAGCGGGAGGGTAGGCGAGCAGTACTTC
>NA|TRBV5-4|TRBJ1-5|NA
CASSPDVGQPQHF
TGTGCCAGCAGCCCAGACGTGGGTCAGCCCCAGCATTTT
>NA|TRBV2|TRBJ1-5|NA
CASSEEDSNQPQHF
TGTGCCAGCAGTGAAGAGGATAGCAATCAGCCCCAGCATTTT
>NA|TRBV29-1|TRBJ2-2|TRBD2
CSARGTSGRGELFF
TGCAGTGCACGGGGGACTAGCGGGCGAGGGGAGCTGTTTTTT
>NA|TRBV14|TRBJ1-1|NA
CASSLWGNTEAFF
TGTGCCAGCAGCCTTTGGGGGAACACTGAAGCTTTCTTT
>NA|TRBV5-1|TRBJ2-7|NA
CASSLFGMRSYEQYF
TGCGCCAGCAGCTTGTTTGGTATGCGCTCCTACGAGCAGTACTTC
>NA|TRBV28|TRBJ2-7|NA
CASSLTYEQYF
TGTGCCAGCAGTCTGACCTACGAGCAGTACTTC
>NA|TRBV5-5|TRBJ2-5|NA
CASSRGPGETQYF
TGTGCCAGCAGCCGAGGACCCGGGGAGACCCAGTACTTC
>NA|TRBV11-3|TRBJ2-7|NA
CASSLGNTVYYEQYF
TGTGCCAGCAGCTTAGGAAACACGGTCTACTACGAGCAGTACTTC
>NA|TRBV19|TRBJ2-4|TRBD2
CASRQLGGRGKNIQYF
TGTGCCAGTAGGCAGTTAGGTGGGAGGGGCAAAAACATTCAGTACTTC
>NA|TRBV9|TRBJ2-5|TRBD1
CASSVRTGQQETQYF
TGTGCCAGCAGCGTACGGACGGGACAGCAAGAGACCCAGTACTTC
>NA|TRBV11-3|TRBJ2-1|NA
CASSPEGAPYNEQFF
TGTGCCAGCAGCCCTGAAGGGGCGCCCTACAATGAGCAGTTCTTC
>NA|TRBV11-3|TRBJ2-3|NA
CASSLGSSWSTDTQYF
TGTGCCAGCAGCTTAGGGAGCTCGTGGTCCACAGATACGCAGTATTTT
>NA|TRBV7-8|TRBJ2-1|TRBD1
CASRMDRVDEQFF
TGTGCCAGCAGGATGGACAGGGTCGATGAGCAGTTCTTC
>few|TRBV18|TRBJ1-2|NA
CASSPSRATNYGYTF
TGTGCCAGCTCACCATCCAGGGCGACTAACTATGGCTACACCTTC
>NA|TRBV30|TRBJ2-1|NA
CAWTWGSYNEQFF
TGTGCCTGGACCTGGGGCTCCTACAATGAGCAGTTCTTC
>NA|TRBV10-1|TRBJ2-2|NA
CASSEWAGASGELFF
TGCGCCAGCAGTGAATGGGCAGGGGCATCCGGGGAGCTGTTTTTT
>NA|TRBV5-1|TRBJ2-7|NA
CASSLSTGSSYEQYF
TGCGCCAGCAGCTTGAGCACAGGGAGTTCCTACGAGCAGTACTTC
>once|TRBV10-2|TRBJ2-3|NA
CASSQQGRGDTQYF
TGCGCCAGCAGCCAACAGGGGCGGGGAGATACGCAGTATTTT
>NA|TRBV27|TRBJ1-2|TRBD1
CASRGQAYYGYTF
TGTGCCAGCAGGGGACAGGCGTACTATGGCTACACCTTC
>NA|TRBV13|TRBJ1-1|NA
CASSPRDKRMHTEAFF
TGTGCCAGCAGTCCCCGGGACAAAAGGATGCACACTGAAGCTTTCTTT
>NA|TRBV11-2|TRBJ2-7|NA
CASSLGEDLEQYF
TGTGCCAGCAGCTTAGGGGAAGATCTGGAGCAGTACTTC